Sequencing of this T cell receptor beta chain was carried out in a study of T-cell memory formation after mild COVID-19 (dated by TCRdb to about 2021). Some background on the complete study: TCR sequence clusters from the two donors were found to be largely donor specific. T-cell clones expanding and contracting after mild COVID-19 in a couple of donors were tracked by longitudinal TCRalpha and TCRbeta repertoire sequencing. The cohort was made up of two young adult volunteers, one female and one male, who were previously healthy.

As for this clonotype: What antigen it recognizes has not been identified. Base qualities were left out, and no much larger clone turns up one base away.

Ficoll-Paque density gradient centrifugation was used to isolate PBMCs. The data were produced on an Illumina NovaSeq 6000. TCRalpha and TCRbeta cDNA libraries were constructed by 5'RACE with constant-segment primers, with sample barcodes and unique molecular identifiers being introduced. RNA was extracted from every sample with Trizol reagent. Libraries were amplified in two PCR steps, with a second sample barcode and Illumina TruSeq adapters added in the second step. Sequencing of libraries was performed on an Illumina NovaSeq with 2 x 150 bp paired-end reads. In the authors' own workflow: Reads were demultiplexed and collapsed into UMI-guided consensus sequences with migec v1.2.7. With mixcr v2.1.11, UMI consensuses were aligned to TRA and TRB V and J templates and assembled into clonotypes. A clonotype was counted as expanded or contracted only when both edgeR and NoisET called the clonotype significant, with the noise models trained on biological replicates. For edgeR calls, a false discovery rate-adjusted p below 0.01 and a log2 fold-change threshold of 1 were applied. As an exploratory analysis of dynamics, PCA with hierarchical clustering was applied to max-normalized trajectories of the 1000 most abundant clonotypes. Each responding clone was given a CD4 or CD8 phenotype based on the CD4+ and CD8+ repertoires, which had been sequenced separately. In TCRdb, the public reads were trimmed at Q25 with fastp and aligned with MiXCR, with productive beta chains retained. Rows with a matching CDR3 protein are joined into one entry that keeps the most common DNA and genes. The V and J calls follow TCRdb's processing rather than the paper's. The sample table shows about 100,000 distinct CDR3 sequences, and over 8.5% are seen once. Jointly, the top ten make up roughly two fifths of the sample.

Broad study findings and their caveats: SARS-CoV-2 specificity was not confirmed for the second-wave clones peaking on day 37. The detection of some responding clones in pre-infection memory suggests that pre-existing cross-reactive memory T cells joined the SARS-CoV-2 response. The study covered only two mild cases, and larger cohorts including severe cases with pre-infection samples were considered necessary. Contracting CD4+ clones appeared mostly in the CM and EM memory subsets, whereas CD8+ clones were enriched in EMRA. Clones contracting from day 15 to 85 had balanced CD4/CD8 phenotypes, while a second wave expanding from day 15 to 37 was biased towards CD4+.

Including cysteine and phenylalanine, the CDR3 has 12 amino acids. The kept DNA is CDR3 alone, 36 bases in frame from the first base. Trimming removed 1 base from V and 8 bases from J, leaving 6 bases between the germline ends. CDR1 and CDR2 are read off the germline V gene as MNHEY and SVGEGT. The sequenced material came from PBMCs or a T cell subset sorted from them (not recorded which). The receptor's source is a man between 18 and 35 years old who had mild COVID-19 (a few samples of this study predate the infection). The sample titles of this study are shuffled in the database, so cell type and time point are left out; the donor was told from shared clones. Recombination connected TRBV6-2 or TRBV6-3 to TRBJ2-1, with no D gene named confidently. The CDR3 protein: CASSYFNHEQFF. The DNA is as follows: TGTGCCAGCAGTTACTTCAACCATGAGCAGTTCTTC.